Included here is one T cell receptor (beta chain) sequence, with context. Antigen: not known. Germline-derived CDR1 and CDR2 are MNHNS and SASEGT. This CDR3 is built from 16 residues. After removal of 3 bases from V and 5 bases from J, the junction contained 12 bases not matched to a gene. The data were obtained in a study of cytomegalovirus exposure and HLA in healthy donors. Broader study findings: HLA alleles were associated with fewer than 20,000 TCR beta sequences in a later analysis at 0.05 false discovery rate. The study recorded 160 or so TCR beta chains that were cytomegalovirus-associated.

In the PCR, 60 Vbeta and 13 Jbeta primers were used. Assay used: immunoSEQ multiplex PCR; TCRdb lists only in-frame clones, some missing. The sample has approximately 160,000 clones; about four fifths are singletons. Sequencing was carried out using PBMCs. This rearrangement joins TRBV6-1 to TRBJ2-7, with 8 bases identical to TRBD1. The clonotype originates from a male donor in good health and CMV-seropositive. CDR3 coding DNA: TGTGCCAGCAGTGACCGAGAGAGGACAGGGAACCACGAGCAGTACTTC. Its protein product is CASSDRERTGNHEQYF.